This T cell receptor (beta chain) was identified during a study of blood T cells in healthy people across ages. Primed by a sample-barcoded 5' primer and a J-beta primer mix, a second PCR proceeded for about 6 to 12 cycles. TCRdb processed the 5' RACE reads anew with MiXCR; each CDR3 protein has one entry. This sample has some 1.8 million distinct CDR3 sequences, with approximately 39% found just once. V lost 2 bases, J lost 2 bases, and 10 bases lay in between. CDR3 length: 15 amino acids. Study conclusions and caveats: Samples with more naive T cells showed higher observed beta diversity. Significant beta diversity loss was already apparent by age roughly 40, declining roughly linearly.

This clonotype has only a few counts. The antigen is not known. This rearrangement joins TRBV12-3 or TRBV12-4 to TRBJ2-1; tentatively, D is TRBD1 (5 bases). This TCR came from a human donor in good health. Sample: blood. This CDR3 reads CASSLQGLAYNEQFF. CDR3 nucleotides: TGTGCCAGCAGTTTACAGGGTTTAGCCTACAATGAGCAGTTCTTC.